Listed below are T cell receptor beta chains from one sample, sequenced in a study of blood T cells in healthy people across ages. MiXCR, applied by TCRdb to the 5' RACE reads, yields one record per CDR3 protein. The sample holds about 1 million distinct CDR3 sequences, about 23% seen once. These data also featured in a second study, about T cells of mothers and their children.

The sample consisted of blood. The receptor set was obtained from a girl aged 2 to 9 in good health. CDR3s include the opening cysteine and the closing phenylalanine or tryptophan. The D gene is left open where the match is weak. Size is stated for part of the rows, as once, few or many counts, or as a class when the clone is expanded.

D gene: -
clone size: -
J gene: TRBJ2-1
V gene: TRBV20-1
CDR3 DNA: TGCAGTGCTAGAGATGAATCAGGGAAGAGGGGCAATGAGCAGTTCTTC
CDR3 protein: CSARDESGKRGNEQFF

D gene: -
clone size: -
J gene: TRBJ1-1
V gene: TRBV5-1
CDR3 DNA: TGCGCCAGCAGTTTCGTCGGAGGGGGATCGAACACTGAAGCTTTCTTT
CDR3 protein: CASSFVGGGSNTEAFF

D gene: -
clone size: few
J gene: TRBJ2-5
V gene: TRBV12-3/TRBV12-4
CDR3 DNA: TGTGCCAGCAGTTTGAAGACTCGAGAGACCCAGTACTTC
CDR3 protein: CASSLKTRETQYF

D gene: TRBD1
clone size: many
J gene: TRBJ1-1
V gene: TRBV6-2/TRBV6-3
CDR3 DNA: TGTGCCAGCAGCCCGGGACAGATGAACACTGAAGCTTTCTTT
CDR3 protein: CASSPGQMNTEAFF

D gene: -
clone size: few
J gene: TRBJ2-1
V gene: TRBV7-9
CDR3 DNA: TGTGCCAGCAGCTCCTTCTCCTACAATGAGCAGTTCTTC
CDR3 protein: CASSSFSYNEQFF

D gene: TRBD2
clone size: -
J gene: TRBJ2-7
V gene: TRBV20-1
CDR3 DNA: TGCAGTGCCCCACCCTCGGGACTAGCGGGAGAGCAGTACTTC
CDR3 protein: CSAPPSGLAGEQYF

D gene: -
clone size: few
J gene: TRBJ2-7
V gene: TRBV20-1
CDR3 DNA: TGCAGTGCCGCTAGGGGTACTTTCGAGCAGTACTTC
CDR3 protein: CSAARGTFEQYF

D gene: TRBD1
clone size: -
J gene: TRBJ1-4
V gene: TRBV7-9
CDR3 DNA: TGTGCCAGCAGCTTAGGGGACAGGGATTGGAATGAAAAACTGTTTTTT
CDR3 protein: CASSLGDRDWNEKLFF

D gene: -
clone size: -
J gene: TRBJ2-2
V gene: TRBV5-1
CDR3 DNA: TGCGCCAGCAGCTTGGAGGGGTCGGTCACCGGGGAGCTGTTTTTT
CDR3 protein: CASSLEGSVTGELFF

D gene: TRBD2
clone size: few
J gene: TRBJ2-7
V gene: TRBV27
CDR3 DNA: TGTGCCACCTCGCCGGGACTAGCGGACTACGAGCAGTGCTTC
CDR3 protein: CATSPGLADYEQCF

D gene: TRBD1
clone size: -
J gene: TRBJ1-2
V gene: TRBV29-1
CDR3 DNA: TGCAGCGTCCCCTTGAGACAGGGAGGCGGCTACACCTTC
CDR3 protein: CSVPLRQGGGYTF

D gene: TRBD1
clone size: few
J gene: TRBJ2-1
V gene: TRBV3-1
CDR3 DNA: TGTGCCAGCAGCCAAGGACAGGGTCAGCGTATCTTC
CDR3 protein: CASSQGQGQRIF

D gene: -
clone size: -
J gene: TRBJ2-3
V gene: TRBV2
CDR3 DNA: TGTGCCAGCTTCGGAGGGGGCACAGATACGCAGTATTTT
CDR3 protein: CASFGGGTDTQYF

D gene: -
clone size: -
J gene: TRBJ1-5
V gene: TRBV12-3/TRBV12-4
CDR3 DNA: TGTGCCAGCAGTTTATCGGCCCATCAGCCCCAGCATTTT
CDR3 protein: CASSLSAHQPQHF

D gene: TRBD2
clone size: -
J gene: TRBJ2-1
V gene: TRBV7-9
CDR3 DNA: TGTGCCAGCAGCCAAGGAACAGCGGGGGGGAGGCGGGATGAGCAGTTCTTC
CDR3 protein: CASSQGTAGGRRDEQFF

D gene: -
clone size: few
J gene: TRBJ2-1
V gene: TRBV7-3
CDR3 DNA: TGTGCCAGCAGCTTAGGGGGGCCGACTGAGCAGTTCTTC
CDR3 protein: CASSLGGPTEQFF

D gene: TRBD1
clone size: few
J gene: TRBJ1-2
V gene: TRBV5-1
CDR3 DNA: TGCGCCAGCAGGAAAAACCGGGACAGGGGACTTAACTATGGCTACACCTTC
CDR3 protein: CASRKNRDRGLNYGYTF

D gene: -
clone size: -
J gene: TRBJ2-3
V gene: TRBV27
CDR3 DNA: TGTGCCAGCAGTTTTGCCCTTCCCCAGGGAAAGCAGTATTTT
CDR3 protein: CASSFALPQGKQYF

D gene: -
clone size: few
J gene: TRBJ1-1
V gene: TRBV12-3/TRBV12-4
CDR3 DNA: TGTGCCAGCGGTTGGACGGGGAACACTGAAGCTTTCTTT
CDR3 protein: CASGWTGNTEAFF

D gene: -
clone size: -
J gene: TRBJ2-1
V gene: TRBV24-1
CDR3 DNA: TGTGCCACCAGTGAGGCAACCGCCCGGGAGTACGAGCAGTTCTTC
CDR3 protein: CATSEATAREYEQFF

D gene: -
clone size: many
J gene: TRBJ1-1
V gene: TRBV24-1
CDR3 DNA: TGTGCCACCAGTGATTGGGGGAAACCGAACACTGAAGCTTTCTTT
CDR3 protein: CATSDWGKPNTEAFF

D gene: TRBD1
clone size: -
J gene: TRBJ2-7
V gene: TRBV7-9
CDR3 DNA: TGTGCCAGCAGCTTCCCGGACAGGACTGACTACGAGCAGTACTTC
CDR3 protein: CASSFPDRTDYEQYF

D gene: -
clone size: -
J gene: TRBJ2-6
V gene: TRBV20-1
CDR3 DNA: TGCAGTGCAGCCTTCTCTGGGGCCAACGTCCTGACTTTC
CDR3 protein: CSAAFSGANVLTF

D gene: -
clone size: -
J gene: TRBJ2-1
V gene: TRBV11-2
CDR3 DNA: TGTGCCAGCAGCTTAGCCCCAGCATCTGTGAATGAGCAGTTCTTC
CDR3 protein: CASSLAPASVNEQFF

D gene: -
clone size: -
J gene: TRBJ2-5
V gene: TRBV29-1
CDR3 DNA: TGCAGCGCTGAAGAGGACGGGATGGGAGAGACCCAGTACTTC
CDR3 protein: CSAEEDGMGETQYF

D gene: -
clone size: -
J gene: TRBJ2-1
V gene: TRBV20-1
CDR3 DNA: TGCAGTGCGGGATTTCTATACAATGAGCAGTTCTTC
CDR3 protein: CSAGFLYNEQFF

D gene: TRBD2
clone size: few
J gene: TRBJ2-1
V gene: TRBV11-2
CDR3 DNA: TGTGCCAGCAGACACCCAACTAGCGGGAGAATGGAGACCTACAATGAGCAGTTCTTC
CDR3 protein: CASRHPTSGRMETYNEQFF

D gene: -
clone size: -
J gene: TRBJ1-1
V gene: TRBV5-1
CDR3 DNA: TGCGCCAGCAGCTCTGTACAGGGAGGGACTGAAGCTTTCTTT
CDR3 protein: CASSSVQGGTEAFF